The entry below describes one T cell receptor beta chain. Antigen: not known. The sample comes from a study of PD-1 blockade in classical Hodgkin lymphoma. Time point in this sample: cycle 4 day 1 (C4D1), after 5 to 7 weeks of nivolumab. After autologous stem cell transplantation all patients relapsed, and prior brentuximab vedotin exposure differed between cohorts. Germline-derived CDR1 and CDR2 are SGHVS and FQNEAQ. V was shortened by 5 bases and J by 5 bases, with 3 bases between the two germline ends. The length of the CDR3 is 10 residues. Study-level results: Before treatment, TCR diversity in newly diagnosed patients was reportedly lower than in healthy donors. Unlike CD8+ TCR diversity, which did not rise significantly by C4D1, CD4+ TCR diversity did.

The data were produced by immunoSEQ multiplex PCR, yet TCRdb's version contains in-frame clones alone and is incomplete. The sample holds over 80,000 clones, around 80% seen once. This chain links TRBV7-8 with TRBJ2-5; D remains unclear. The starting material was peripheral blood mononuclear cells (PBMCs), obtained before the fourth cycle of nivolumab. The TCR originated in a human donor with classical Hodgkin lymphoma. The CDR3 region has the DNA TGTGCCAGCAGCCTTGAGACCCAGTACTTC. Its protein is CASSLETQYF.